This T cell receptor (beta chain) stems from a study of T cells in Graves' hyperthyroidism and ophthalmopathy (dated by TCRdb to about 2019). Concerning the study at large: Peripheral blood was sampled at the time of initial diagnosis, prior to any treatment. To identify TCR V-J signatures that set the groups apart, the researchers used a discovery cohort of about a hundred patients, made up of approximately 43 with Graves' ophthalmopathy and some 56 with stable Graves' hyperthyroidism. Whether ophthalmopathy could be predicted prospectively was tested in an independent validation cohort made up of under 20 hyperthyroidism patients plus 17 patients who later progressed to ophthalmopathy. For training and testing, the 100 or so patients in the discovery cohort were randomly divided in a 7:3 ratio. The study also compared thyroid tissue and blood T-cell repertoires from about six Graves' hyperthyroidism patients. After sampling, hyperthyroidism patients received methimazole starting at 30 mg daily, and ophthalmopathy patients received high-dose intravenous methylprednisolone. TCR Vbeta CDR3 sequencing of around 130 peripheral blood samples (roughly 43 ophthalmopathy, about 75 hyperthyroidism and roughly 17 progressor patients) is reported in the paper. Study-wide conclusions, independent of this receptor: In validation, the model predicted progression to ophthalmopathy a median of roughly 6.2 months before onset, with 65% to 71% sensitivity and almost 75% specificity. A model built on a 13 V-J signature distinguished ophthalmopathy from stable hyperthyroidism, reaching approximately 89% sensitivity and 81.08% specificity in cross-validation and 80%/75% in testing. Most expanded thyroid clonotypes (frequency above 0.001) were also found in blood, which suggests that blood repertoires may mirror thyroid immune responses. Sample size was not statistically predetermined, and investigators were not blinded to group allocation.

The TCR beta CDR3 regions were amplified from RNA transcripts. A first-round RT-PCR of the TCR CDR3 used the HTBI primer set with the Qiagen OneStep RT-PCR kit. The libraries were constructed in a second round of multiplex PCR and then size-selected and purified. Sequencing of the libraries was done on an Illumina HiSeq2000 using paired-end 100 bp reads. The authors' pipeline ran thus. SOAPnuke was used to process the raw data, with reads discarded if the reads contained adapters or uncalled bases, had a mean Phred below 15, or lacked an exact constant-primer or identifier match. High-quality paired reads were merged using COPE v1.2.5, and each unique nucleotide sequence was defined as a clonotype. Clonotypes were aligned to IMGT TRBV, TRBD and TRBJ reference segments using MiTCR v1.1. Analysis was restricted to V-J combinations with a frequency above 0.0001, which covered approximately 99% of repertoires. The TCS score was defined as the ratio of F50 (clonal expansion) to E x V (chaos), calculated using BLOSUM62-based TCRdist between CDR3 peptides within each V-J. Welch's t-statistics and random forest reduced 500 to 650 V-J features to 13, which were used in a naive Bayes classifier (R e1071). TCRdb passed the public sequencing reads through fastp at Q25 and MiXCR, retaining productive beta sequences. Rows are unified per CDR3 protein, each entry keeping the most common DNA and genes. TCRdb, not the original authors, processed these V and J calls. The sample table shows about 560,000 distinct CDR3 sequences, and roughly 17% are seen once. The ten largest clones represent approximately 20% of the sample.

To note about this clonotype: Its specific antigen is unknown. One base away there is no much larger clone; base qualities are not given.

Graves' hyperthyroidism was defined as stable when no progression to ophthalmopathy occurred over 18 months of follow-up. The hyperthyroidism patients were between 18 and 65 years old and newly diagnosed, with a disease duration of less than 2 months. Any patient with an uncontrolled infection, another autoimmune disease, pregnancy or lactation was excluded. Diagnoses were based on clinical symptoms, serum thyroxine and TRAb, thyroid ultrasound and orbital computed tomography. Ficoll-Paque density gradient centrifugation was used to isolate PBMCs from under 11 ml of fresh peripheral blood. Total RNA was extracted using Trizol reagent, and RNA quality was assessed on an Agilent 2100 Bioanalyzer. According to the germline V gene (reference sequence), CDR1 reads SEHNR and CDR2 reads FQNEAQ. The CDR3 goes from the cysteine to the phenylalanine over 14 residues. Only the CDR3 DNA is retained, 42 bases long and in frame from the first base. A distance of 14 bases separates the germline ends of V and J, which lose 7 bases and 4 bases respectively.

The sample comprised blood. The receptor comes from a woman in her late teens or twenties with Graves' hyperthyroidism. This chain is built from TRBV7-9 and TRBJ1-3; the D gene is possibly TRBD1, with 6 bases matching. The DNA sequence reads TGTGCCAGCAACCGGGGGACAAAAGGAAACACCATATATTTT. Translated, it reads CASNRGTKGNTIYF. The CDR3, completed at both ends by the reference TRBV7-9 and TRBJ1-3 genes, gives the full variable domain DTGVSQNPRHKITKRGQNVTFRCDPISEHNRLYWYRQTLGQGPEFLTYFQNEAQLEKSRLLSDRFSAERPKGSFSTLEIQRTEQGDSAMYLCASNRGTKGNTIYFGEGSWLTVV.